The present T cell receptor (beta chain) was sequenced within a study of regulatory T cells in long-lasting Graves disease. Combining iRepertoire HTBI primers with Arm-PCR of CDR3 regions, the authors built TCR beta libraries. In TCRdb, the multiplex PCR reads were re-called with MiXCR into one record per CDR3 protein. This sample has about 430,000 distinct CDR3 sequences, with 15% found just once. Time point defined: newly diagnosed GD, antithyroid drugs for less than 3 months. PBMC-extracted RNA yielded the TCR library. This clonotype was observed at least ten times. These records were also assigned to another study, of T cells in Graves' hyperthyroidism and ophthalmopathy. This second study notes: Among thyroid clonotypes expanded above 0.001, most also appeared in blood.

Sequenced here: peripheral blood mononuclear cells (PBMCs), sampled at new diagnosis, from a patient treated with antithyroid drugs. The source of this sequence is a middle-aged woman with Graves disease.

The CDR3 here is CASRRDRRNYGYTF. CDR3 coding DNA: TGTGCCAGCAGGAGGGACAGGAGGAACTATGGCTACACCTTC. V usage is TRBV28 and J usage is TRBJ1-2; 8 positions agree with TRBD1. Germline CDR1 and CDR2: MDHEN and SYDVKM. CDR3 length: 14 residues. Trimming at V came to 6 bases and at J to 2 bases, leaving 5 bases not matched to a gene.